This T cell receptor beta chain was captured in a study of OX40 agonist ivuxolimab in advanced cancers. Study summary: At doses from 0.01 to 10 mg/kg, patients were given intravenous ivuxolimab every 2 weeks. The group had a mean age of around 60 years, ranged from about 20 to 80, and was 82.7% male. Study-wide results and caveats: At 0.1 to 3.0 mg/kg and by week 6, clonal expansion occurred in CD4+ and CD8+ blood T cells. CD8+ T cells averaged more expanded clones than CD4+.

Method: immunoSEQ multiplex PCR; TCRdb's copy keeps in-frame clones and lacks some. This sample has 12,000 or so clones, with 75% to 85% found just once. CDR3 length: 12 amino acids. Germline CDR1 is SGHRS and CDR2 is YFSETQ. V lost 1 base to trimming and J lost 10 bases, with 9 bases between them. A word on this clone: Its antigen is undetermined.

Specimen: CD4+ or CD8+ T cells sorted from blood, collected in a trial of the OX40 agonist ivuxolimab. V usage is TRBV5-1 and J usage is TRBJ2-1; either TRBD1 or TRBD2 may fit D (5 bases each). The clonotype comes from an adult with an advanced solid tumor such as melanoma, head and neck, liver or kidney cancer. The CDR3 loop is CASSLSGDEQFF. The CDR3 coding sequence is TGCGCCAGCAGCTTGAGTGGGGACGAGCAGTTCTTC.